The clone carrying this TCR beta chain was detected many times. Germline is not matched at one junction end, which may reflect a read error. Graves' hyperthyroidism was deemed stable given no ophthalmopathy progression within 18 months. With a duration under 2 months, the hyperthyroidism was newly diagnosed in patients aged 18 to 65. Criteria for exclusion of patients were uncontrolled infection, other autoimmune disease, pregnancy or lactation. The source of the PBMCs was roughly 10 ml of fresh peripheral blood. RNA transcripts were the template for amplifying TCR beta CDR3 regions. The study used the HTBI primer set for a first-round RT-PCR of the TCR CDR3. TCRdb re-derived calls from the multiplex PCR reads in MiXCR, one entry per CDR3 protein. Of about 840,000 distinct CDR3 sequences listed, 38% were seen once; the top ten hold approximately 10%. From germline, CDR1 is SGHRS and CDR2 YFSETQ. The CDR3 runs 14 residues.

The sample belongs to a study of T cells in Graves' hyperthyroidism and ophthalmopathy. This chain connects TRBV5-1 to TRBJ1-2, with D tentatively TRBD1 (5 bases). The sample consisted of blood. The receptor was isolated from a man aged 18 to 30 with Graves' hyperthyroidism. CDR3 loop: CASGEGTANYGYTF. The DNA of the CDR3 is TGTGCCAGCGGGGAAGGGACGGCTAACTATGGCTACACCTTC. The full variable domain, its missing parts supplied by reference TRBV5-1 and TRBJ1-2, is KAGVTQTPRYLIKTRGQQVTLSCSPISGHRSVSWYQQTPGQGLQFLFEYFSETQRNKGNFPGRFSGRQFSNSRSEMNVSTLELGDSALYLCASGEGTANYGYTFGSGTRLTVV.